The TCR beta chain under discussion was sequenced for a study of blood T cell repertoires in COVID-19. In the study overall: Researchers got acute and convalescent COVID-19 samples from the United States, Italy and Spain. From T cells, B-cell-depleted T cells, or PBMCs came the material, which was cDNA or gDNA.

V was shortened by 2 bases and J by 4 bases, with 11 bases between the two germline ends. CDR1 is MNHEY, CDR2 SVGEGT, per germline. The CDR3 sequence is 14 residues long. In the source study's methods: Reference gene primer amplification gave nucleated cell count estimates. Assay: immunoSEQ multiplex PCR; the TCRdb copy retains only in-frame clones and omits some. The V and J calls and clone size were taken over from that table, and D and trimming were inferred from the DNA. The data contain roughly 250,000 clones, about 87% of them seen just once; the ten biggest clones take up about 9.1%. The genes are TRBV6-2 or TRBV6-3 and TRBJ2-5; D possibly corresponds to TRBD2 (5 bases). This TCR was sampled from a human donor in a cohort sampled during active COVID-19. The sample consisted of peripheral blood. The CDR3, as DNA: TGTGCCAGCAGTTACATGCCGGGGTCAGAGACCCAGTACTTC. Translating gives CASSYMPGSETQYF.